This TCR beta chain was sequenced in a study of blood T cells in healthy people across ages. Regarding the study as a whole: More naive CD4+ cells and higher diversity were found in long-lived than in aged donors. Using unsorted PBMCs precluded a conclusive naive versus antigen-experienced comparison.

Researchers isolated at least 6.5 million PBMCs per sample. This clonotype has a handful of counts. Its specificity is unknown. Primers used in a second PCR of roughly 6 to 12 cycles were a sample-barcoded 5' primer and a J-beta primer mix. One entry per CDR3 protein results from TCRdb running MiXCR on the 5' RACE reads. The sample lists 1.5 million to 1.8 million distinct CDR3 sequences; 35% to 45% were seen once. The V end lost 1 base, the J end lost 2 bases, and 11 bases lay between the germline ends. The germline V gene has CDR1 LGHDT and CDR2 YNNKEL (reference sequence). This CDR3 has 15 amino acids.

Sequenced sample: blood. This TCR derives from a woman under 30 in good health. The chain couples TRBV3-1 to TRBJ1-2; TRBD1 might be the D (5 bases). The CDR3 spells CASSQGGQGNYGYTF. DNA of the CDR3: TGTGCCAGCAGCCAAGGTGGGCAGGGAAACTATGGCTACACCTTC.